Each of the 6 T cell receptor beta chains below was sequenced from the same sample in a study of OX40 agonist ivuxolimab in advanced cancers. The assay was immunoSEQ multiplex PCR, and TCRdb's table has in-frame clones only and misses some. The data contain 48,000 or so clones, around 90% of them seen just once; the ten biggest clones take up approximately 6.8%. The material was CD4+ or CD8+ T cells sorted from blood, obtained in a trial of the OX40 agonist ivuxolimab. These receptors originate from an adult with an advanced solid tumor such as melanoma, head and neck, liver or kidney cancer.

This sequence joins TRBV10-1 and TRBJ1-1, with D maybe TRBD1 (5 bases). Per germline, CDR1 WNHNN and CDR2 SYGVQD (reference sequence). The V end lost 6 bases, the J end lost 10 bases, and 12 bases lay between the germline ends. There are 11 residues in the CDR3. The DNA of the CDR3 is TGCGCCAGCAGGGAAGGGGTCCCAGCTTTCTTT. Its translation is CASREGVPAFF.

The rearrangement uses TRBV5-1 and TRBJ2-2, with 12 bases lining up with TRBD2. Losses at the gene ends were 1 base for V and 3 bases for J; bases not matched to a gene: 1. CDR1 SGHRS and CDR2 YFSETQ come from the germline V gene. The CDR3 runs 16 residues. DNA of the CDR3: TGCGCCAGCAGCTTGTCTAGCGGGGGGGACACCGGGGAGCTGTTTTTT. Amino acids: CASSLSSGGDTGELFF.

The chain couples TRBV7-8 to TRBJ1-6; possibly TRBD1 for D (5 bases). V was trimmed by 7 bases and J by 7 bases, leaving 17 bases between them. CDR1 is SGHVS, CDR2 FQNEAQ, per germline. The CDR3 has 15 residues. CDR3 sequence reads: CASTFLGEGNSPLHF. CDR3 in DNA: TGTGCCAGCACCTTCCTGGGGGAGGGAAATTCACCCCTCCACTTT.

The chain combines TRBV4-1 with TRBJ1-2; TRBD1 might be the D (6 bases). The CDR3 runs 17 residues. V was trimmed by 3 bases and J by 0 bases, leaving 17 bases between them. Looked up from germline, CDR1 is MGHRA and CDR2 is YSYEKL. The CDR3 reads CASSHINNDRTNYGYTF. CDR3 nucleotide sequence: TGCGCCAGCAGCCATATAAACAATGACAGGACTAACTATGGCTACACCTTC.

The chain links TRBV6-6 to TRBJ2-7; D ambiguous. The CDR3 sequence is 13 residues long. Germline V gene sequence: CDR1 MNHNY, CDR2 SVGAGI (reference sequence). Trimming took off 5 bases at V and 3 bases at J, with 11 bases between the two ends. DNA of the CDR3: TGTGCCAGCAGTCACGACCCCCGCTACGAGCAGTACGTC. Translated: CASSHDPRYEQYV.

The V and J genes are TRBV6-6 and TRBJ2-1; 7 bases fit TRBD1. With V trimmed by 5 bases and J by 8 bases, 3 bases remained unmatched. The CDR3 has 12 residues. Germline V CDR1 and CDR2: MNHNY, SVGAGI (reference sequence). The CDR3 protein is CASSDTGDEQFF. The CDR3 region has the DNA TGTGCCAGCAGTGACACAGGGGATGAGCAGTTCTTC.